This TCR beta chain was recorded in a study of cytomegalovirus exposure and HLA in healthy donors. Overall study results and limits: Reports indicated that the classifier achieved high specificity and sensitivity in diagnosing cytomegalovirus status.

A word on this clone: Its antigen is undetermined.

Method: immunoSEQ multiplex PCR; TCRdb's copy keeps in-frame clones and lacks some. The sample holds about 330,000 clones, 86% seen once. The CDR3 loop spans 15 amino acids. The germline V and J ends were trimmed by 0 bases and 6 bases, with 15 bases remaining between them. Germline-derived CDR1 and CDR2 are MNHEY and SVGAGI. The receptor was isolated from a young woman in good health and CMV-seronegative. The genes are TRBV6-5 and TRBJ2-7; D remains unclear. Input material: PBMCs. CDR3 nucleotides: TGTGCCAGCAGTTACTCGAGTGGTAGTTTGCGCGAGCAGTACTTC. It yields the protein CASSYSSGSLREQYF.